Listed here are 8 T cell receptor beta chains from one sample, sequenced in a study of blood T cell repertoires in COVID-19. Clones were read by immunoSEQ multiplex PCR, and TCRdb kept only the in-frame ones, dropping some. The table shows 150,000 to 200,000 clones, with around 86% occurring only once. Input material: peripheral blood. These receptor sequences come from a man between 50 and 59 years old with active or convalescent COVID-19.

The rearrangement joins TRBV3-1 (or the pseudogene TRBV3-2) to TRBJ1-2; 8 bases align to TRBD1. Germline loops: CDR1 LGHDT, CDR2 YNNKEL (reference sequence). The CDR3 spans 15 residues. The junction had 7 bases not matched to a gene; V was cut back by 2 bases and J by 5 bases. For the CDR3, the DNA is TGTGCCAGCAGCCAACAGCAGGGGGCGAGGTATGGCTACACCTTC. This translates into CASSQQQGARYGYTF.

Written as DNA, the CDR3 is TGTGCCACCAGTGATCCGGATCCGGGACAGGGGGGGTATGGCTACACCTTC. It translates to CATSDPDPGQGGYGYTF. This chain links TRBV24-1 with TRBJ1-2; 11 positions match TRBD1. CDR1 KGHDR and CDR2 SFDVKD come from the germline V gene. This CDR3 spans 17 amino acids. Losses at the gene ends were 3 bases for V and 5 bases for J; bases not matched to a gene: 10.

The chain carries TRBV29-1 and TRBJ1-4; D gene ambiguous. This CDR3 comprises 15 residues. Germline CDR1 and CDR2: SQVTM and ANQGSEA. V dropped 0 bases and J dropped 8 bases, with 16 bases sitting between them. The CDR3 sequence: CSVEDLQLPGEKLFF. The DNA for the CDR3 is TGCAGCGTTGAAGATTTGCAACTCCCGGGGGAAAAACTGTTTTTT.

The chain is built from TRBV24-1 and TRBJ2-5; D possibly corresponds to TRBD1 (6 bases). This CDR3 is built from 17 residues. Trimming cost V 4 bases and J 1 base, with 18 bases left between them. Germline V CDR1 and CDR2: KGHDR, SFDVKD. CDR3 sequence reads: CATSDPTTGSIQETQYF. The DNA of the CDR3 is TGTGCCACCAGTGACCCAACGACAGGATCGATCCAAGAGACCCAGTACTTC.

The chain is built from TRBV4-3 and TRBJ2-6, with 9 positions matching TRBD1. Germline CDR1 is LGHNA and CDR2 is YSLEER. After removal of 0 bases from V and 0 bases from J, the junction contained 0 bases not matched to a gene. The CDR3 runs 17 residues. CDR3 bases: TGCGCCAGCAGCCAAGAGACAGGGGGCTCTGGGGCCAACGTCCTGACTTTC. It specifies CASSQETGGSGANVLTF.

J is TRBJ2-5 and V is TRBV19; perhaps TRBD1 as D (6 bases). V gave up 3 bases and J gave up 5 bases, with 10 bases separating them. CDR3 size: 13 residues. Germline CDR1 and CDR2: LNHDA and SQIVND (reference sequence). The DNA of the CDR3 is TGTGCCAGTAGTATGGGGGCGGAGGAGACCCAGTACTTC. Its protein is CASSMGAEETQYF.

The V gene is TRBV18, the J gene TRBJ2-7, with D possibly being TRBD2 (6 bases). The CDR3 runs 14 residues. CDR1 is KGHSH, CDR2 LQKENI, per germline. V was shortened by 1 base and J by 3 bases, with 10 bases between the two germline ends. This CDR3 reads CASSPLTGSYEQYF. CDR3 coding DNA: TGTGCCAGCTCACCACTAACCGGGAGCTACGAGCAGTACTTC.

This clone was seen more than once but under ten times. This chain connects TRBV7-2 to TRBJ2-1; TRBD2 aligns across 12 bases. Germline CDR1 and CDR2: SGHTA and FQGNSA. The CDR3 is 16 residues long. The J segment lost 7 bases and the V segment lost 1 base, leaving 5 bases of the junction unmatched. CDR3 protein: CASSLGLAGGENEQFF. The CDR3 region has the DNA TGTGCCAGCAGCTTAGGGCTAGCGGGAGGGGAGAATGAGCAGTTCTTC.